Following are 7 T cell receptor delta chains from one sample sequenced in a study of γδ T cells in repeated Plasmodium falciparum infection. Bulk repertoires came from Vgamma9/Vdelta2+ or Vdelta2-negative gammadelta T cells flow-sorted from PBMC. TCRdb re-processed the multiplex PCR reads via CATT. This table has 85,000 to 90,000 delta-chain clones, 1.4% appearing once. Sequencing was done on a sample of gamma-delta T cells from blood. The receptor set was obtained from a pool of human donors (malaria-infected and uninfected, not separated).

This clone was counted only a few times. The protein held in TCRdb is that of a much larger clone and does not match this DNA's translation at residue 15, likely because of a read error; the protein shown is translated from the DNA. The V gene is TRDV2, but the J gene lacks a call; the table names TRDD3, a call not compared with the DNA. The CDR3 contains 17 residues. Germline CDR1 GEAIGNYY, CDR2 EKD. The CDR3 nucleotides are TGTGCCTGTGACAGGTTACTGGGGGAAAAAAACACCGATAAACCCATCTTT. Its translation is CACDRLLGEKNTDKPIF.

Details on this clone: The likely explanation is a read error, given a far larger clone one base away. At the DNA level, this CDR3 is encoded by other sequences in the same sample as well. V is TRDV1 and J is TRDJ1, with D hard to call. TCRdb carries no J gene annotation; the J gene was assigned here by matching the DNA with germline. This CDR3 comprises 15 residues. CDR1 TSWWSYY and CDR2 QGS come from the germline V gene. Trimming removed 0 bases at V and 3 bases at J, with 11 bases between. CDR3 region: CALGELRPGPDKLIF. The CDR3 bases are TGTGCTCTTGGGGAACTGAGGCCGGGCCCCGATAAACTCATCTTT.

A note on this clone: This DNA's translation differs at residue 11 from TCRdb's protein, which comes from a much larger clone; a read error is likely, and the protein shown is translated from the DNA. V is TRDV2 and J is TRDJ2, with D tentatively TRDD3 (5 bases). Because TCRdb records no J gene, it was assigned here through a match of the DNA to germline. V was clipped by 3 bases and J by 6 bases, with 19 bases between them. In germline, CDR1 is GEAIGNYY, CDR2 EKD. This CDR3 is 16 amino acids long. This CDR3 reads CACDRQMGKQAAQLFF. The CDR3 nucleotides read TGTGCCTGTGACCGACAAATGGGGAAACAGGCAGCACAACTCTTCTTT.

Concerning this clone itself: The protein TCRdb lists belongs to a much larger clone and differs from this DNA's translation at residue 6, which points to a read error; the protein shown is made from the DNA. This sequence joins TRDV1 and TRDJ1; no definite D call. The J gene, left out of TCRdb, was set here by checking the DNA against germline. The V gene's germline CDR1 is TSWWSYY and CDR2 QGS. The CDR3 contains 13 residues. CDR3 residues: CALGESLYDELIF. The CDR3 coding sequence is TGTGCTCTTGGCGAATCCCTCTACGATGAACTCATCTTT.

In the case of this clone: Since a far larger clone is one base different, this is likely a read error. Other DNA sequences in this specimen translate into the identical CDR3. This chain links TRDV1 with TRDJ1, with TRDD3 identical over 7 bases. This CDR3 is 16 amino acids long. The germline CDR1 and CDR2 sequences are TSWWSYY and QGS. The chain's CDR3 is CALGEQAYVLGGRLIF. The CDR3, as DNA: TGTGCTCTTGGAGAACAAGCCTACGTTCTGGGGGGACGACTCATCTTT.

There are a few counts of this clone. The likely explanation is a read error, given a far larger clone one base away. The same CDR3 also results from other DNA sequences found in this sample. The V gene call is TRDV2, and the J gene call is absent; no DNA check was done on the table's D call, TRDD3. Germline values: CDR1 GEAIGNYY, CDR2 EKD. The CDR3 totals 19 residues. The CDR3 coding sequence is TGTGCCTGTCCCTCTTCCACTGGGGGATACACGCCTTACACCGATAAGCTCATCTTT. Its protein is CACPSSTGGYTPYTDKLIF.

This clone turned up a few times. TCRdb pairs this DNA with a much larger clone's protein that differs at residue 4, likely a read error; the protein shown was translated from the DNA. V is TRDV2 and J is TRDJ1, with TRDD3 matching 7 bases. Because TCRdb records no J gene, it was assigned here through a match of the DNA to germline. Germline CDR1 is GEAIGNYY and CDR2 is EKD. The length of the CDR3 is 16 residues. The J segment lost 1 base and the V segment lost 5 bases, leaving 12 bases of the junction unmatched. Here the CDR3 DNA reads TGTGCCTGTGTCCACCTGGGGGTAATGTCCACCGATAAACTCATCTTT. Translated, it gives CACVHLGVMSTDKLIF.